A single sample is the source of the 18 T cell receptor beta chains below, sequenced in a study of T-cell reconstitution after alpha-beta-depleted transplantation in children. Preparation of the TCRbeta library involved a method that used unique molecular identifiers. TCRdb re-called the PCR reads with MiXCR, one entry per CDR3 protein. The profile covers 150,000 to 250,000 distinct CDR3 sequences, with roughly 15% appearing a single time and roughly an eighth taken by the ten largest. Specimen: PBMCs from the stem cell graft donor, collected from the stem cell graft. These receptors came from a human donor who donated a stem cell graft to a child with acute lymphoblastic leukemia.

This clonotype was seen ten or more times. This chain connects TRBV5-1 to TRBJ1-1; D remains unclear. Trimming took 4 bases from V and 1 from J, leaving 11 bases between them. CDR3 length: 14 residues. Germline-derived CDR1 and CDR2 are SGHRS and YFSETQ. As DNA, the CDR3 is TGCGCCAGCAGCCCGGCAGCACGGAACACTGAAGCTTTCTTT. Its translation is CASSPAARNTEAFF.

The chain uses TRBV7-8 and TRBJ2-2, with TRBD2 matching over 11 bases. CDR1 and CDR2 from the germline V gene are SGHVS and FQNEAQ. The length of the CDR3 is 20 residues. V lost 1 base to trimming and J lost 4 bases; unmatched junction nucleotides: 14. The CDR3 here is CASSLEGTSGLGAVTGELFF. The CDR3 DNA reads as TGTGCCAGCAGCTTAGAGGGGACTAGCGGTCTGGGGGCGGTCACCGGGGAGCTGTTTTTT.

In its sample, this clonotype was seen many times. This chain uses TRBV6-2 or TRBV6-3 with TRBJ2-1; tentative D call: TRBD2 (7 bases). Deletions cut 6 bases from V and 8 bases from J, with 14 bases between. The CDR3 length is 13 residues. CDR1 is MNHEY, CDR2 SVGEGT, per germline. CDR3 nucleotides: TGTGCCAGCAGACGGGGAGGGGGTTATGAGCAGTTCTTC. Protein sequence: CASRRGGGYEQFF.

The table lists this clonotype with a count of one. A read error may explain this, as a much larger clone is one base away. The V call is TRBV5-1, the J call TRBJ1-2; 7 bases fit TRBD1. CDR3 size: 14 residues. With 6 bases clipped from V and 2 bases from J, the junction kept 7 bases outside the gene matches. CDR1 and CDR2 (germline): SGHRS, YFSETQ. CDR3 residues: CASNFRGINYGYTF. The DNA for the CDR3 is TGCGCCAGCAACTTCAGGGGGATCAACTATGGCTACACCTTC.

This clonotype was seen only a few times. V is TRBV5-1 and J is TRBJ2-1; TRBD1 aligns across 7 bases. The germline V gene encodes CDR1 SGHRS and CDR2 YFSETQ. CDR3 length: 15 amino acids. V was pared by 4 bases and J by 1 base, with 5 bases of the junction left unmatched. The CDR3 is CASSLTGTSYNEQFF. Written as DNA, the CDR3 is TGCGCCAGCAGCCTGACAGGGACGTCCTACAATGAGCAGTTCTTC.

This clonotype was counted many times. The chain has TRBV29-1 and TRBJ1-1, with D perhaps matching TRBD1 (5 bases). This CDR3 is 9 amino acids long. The V gene's germline CDR1 is SQVTM and CDR2 ANQGSEA. V was clipped by 4 bases and J by 11 bases, with 8 bases between them. In nucleotides, the CDR3 is TGCAGCGTTGGGGGACGGGCTTTCTTT. Translation gives CSVGGRAFF.

The chain is built from TRBV30 and TRBJ1-5; 10 bases agree with TRBD1. CDR1 GTSNPN and CDR2 SVGIG come from the germline V gene (reference sequence). The CDR3 extends over 16 amino acids. J lost 7 bases, V lost 1 base, and 10 bases had no gene match. The CDR3 DNA sequence: TGTGCCTGGAGTGCACCGGGGACAGGGGCTGGGCAGCCCCAGCATTTT. Translating it yields CAWSAPGTGAGQPQHF. Drawing the rest from reference TRBV30 and TRBJ1-5, the complete variable domain is SQTIHQWPATLVQPVGSPLSLECTVEGTSNPNLYWYRQAAGRGLQLLFYSVGIGQISSEVPQNLSASRPQDRQFILSSKKLLLSDSGFYLCAWSAPGTGAGQPQHFGDGTRLSIL.

This clonotype was recorded at least ten times. This chain connects TRBV9 to TRBJ1-1; no clear D. The CDR3 sequence is 15 residues long. V was clipped by 0 bases and J by 1 base, with 10 bases between them. Germline V lookup: CDR1 SGDLS, CDR2 YYNGEE. CDR3 bases: TGTGCCAGCAGCGTAGTTCCAGGAGCGAACACTGAAGCTTTCTTT. Residues: CASSVVPGANTEAFF.

This clonotype was seen many times. V gene TRBV12-3 or TRBV12-4 combines with J gene TRBJ2-5; possibly TRBD1 for D (6 bases). V lost 6 bases to trimming and J lost 4 bases, with 12 bases between them. This CDR3 has 13 residues. In nucleotides, the CDR3 is TGTGCCAGCAGCCGCAGGGGTGGAGAGACCCAGTACTTC. This codes for CASSRRGGETQYF.

This clonotype was seen ten or more times. The J gene is TRBJ1-6, the V gene TRBV12-3 or TRBV12-4, with D possibly matching TRBD1 (5 bases). The CDR3 runs 14 residues. V gave up 5 bases and J gave up 6 bases, with 11 bases separating them. This CDR3 is CASSPGTANSPLHF. The CDR3 DNA reads TGTGCCAGCAGTCCCGGGACTGCTAATTCACCCCTCCACTTT.

At least ten counts were recorded for this clonotype. The chain joins TRBV10-2 to TRBJ2-4; 11 nucleotides match TRBD2. This CDR3 contains 19 residues. The V segment lost 4 bases and the J segment 3 bases; nucleotides outside the gene matches: 14. Germline V gene sequence: CDR1 WSHSY, CDR2 SAAADI. The CDR3 spells CASSAMIGLAGLLKNIQYF. Written as DNA, the CDR3 is TGCGCCAGCAGTGCTATGATTGGACTAGCGGGCCTCCTCAAAAACATTCAGTACTTC.

V is TRBV29-1 and J is TRBJ2-2; D is perhaps TRBD2 (6 bases). V was shortened by 7 bases and J by 1 base, with 10 bases between the two germline ends. This CDR3 has 13 amino acids. Germline CDR1 SQVTM, CDR2 ANQGSEA. The CDR3 sequence is CSGKRVNTGELFF. The CDR3 coding sequence is TGCAGCGGAAAGCGGGTGAACACCGGGGAGCTGTTTTTT.

The sample holds many counts of this clonotype. The chain couples TRBV29-1 to TRBJ2-7; no clear D gene. The CDR3 has 11 residues. From germline, CDR1 is SQVTM and CDR2 ANQGSEA. Trimming left V 4 bases short and J 5 bases short, with 9 bases between. The CDR3 sequence: CSVASSHEQYF. The CDR3 nucleotides are TGCAGCGTTGCAAGTTCCCACGAGCAGTACTTC.

The table lists this clonotype with many counts. J is TRBJ2-3 and V is TRBV27; TRBD2 matches at 14 bases. CDR1 is MNHEY and CDR2 is SMNVEV in the germline V gene (reference sequence). The CDR3 spans 16 residues. The J segment lost 6 bases and the V segment lost 6 bases, leaving 8 bases of the junction unmatched. The CDR3 loop is CASSTTGLAGGDTQYF. CDR3 DNA sequence: TGTGCCAGCAGCACGACCGGACTAGCGGGAGGTGATACGCAGTATTTT.

This clonotype was recorded at least ten times. The chain has TRBV2 and TRBJ1-4; 7 bases fit TRBD1. Looked up from germline, CDR1 is SNHLY and CDR2 is FYNNEI. The junction had 3 bases not matched to a gene; V was cut back by 8 bases and J by 6 bases. The CDR3 runs 12 residues. The CDR3 bases are TGTGCCAGCGGGACAGAGGATGAAAAACTGTTTTTT. This encodes CASGTEDEKLFF. Combining the CDR3 with reference TRBV2 and TRBJ1-4 gives the whole variable domain EPEVTQTPSHQVTQMGQEVILRCVPISNHLYFYWYRQILGQKVEFLVSFYNNEISEKSEIFDDQFSVERPDGSNFTLKIRSTKLEDSAMYFCASGTEDEKLFFGSGTQLSVL.

The V call is TRBV29-1, the J call TRBJ1-2; D gene unclear. Germline V gene data show CDR1 as SQVTM and CDR2 as ANQGSEA. Trimming removed 4 bases at V and 4 bases at J, with 10 bases between. The length of the CDR3 is 12 residues. CDR3 amino acids: CSVGTSGYGYTF. The CDR3 coding sequence is TGCAGCGTTGGGACTTCGGGCTATGGCTACACCTTC.

This clonotype was found many times. The chain joins TRBV12-3 or TRBV12-4 to TRBJ1-6, with a possible D match to TRBD1 (5 bases). The CDR3 runs 15 residues. The ends were cut back, 6 bases at V and 3 bases at J, with 12 bases in the middle. In DNA, the CDR3 is TGTGCCAGCAGACTAGGACAAAACTATAATTCACCCCTCCACTTT. Encoded protein: CASRLGQNYNSPLHF.

The chain carries TRBV6-5 and TRBJ1-5; 7 nucleotides line up with TRBD1. The CDR3 totals 14 residues. After removal of 2 bases from V and 12 bases from J, the junction contained 10 bases not matched to a gene. The germline gives CDR1 MNHEY, CDR2 SVGAGI. The CDR3 region has the DNA TGTGCCAGCAGTTACCTTTTTTCGCAGGGGGTCCAGCATTTT. Protein: CASSYLFSQGVQHF.